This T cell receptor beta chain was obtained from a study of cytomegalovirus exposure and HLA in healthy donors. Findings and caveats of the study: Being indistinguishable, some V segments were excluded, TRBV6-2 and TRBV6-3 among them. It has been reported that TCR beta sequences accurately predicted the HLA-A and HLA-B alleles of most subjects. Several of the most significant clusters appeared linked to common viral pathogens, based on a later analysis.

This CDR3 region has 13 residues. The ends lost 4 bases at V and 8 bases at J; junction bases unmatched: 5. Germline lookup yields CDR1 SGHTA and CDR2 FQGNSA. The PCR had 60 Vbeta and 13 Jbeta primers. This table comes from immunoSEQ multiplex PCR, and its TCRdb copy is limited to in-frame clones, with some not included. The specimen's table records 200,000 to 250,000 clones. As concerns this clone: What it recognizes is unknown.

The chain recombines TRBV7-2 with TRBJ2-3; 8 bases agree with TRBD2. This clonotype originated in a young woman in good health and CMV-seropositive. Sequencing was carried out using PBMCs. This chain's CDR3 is CASSSLSGSTQYF. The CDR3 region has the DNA TGTGCCAGCAGCTCCCTCAGCGGGAGTACGCAGTATTTT.